This T cell receptor (beta chain) was profiled in a study of blood T cell repertoires in COVID-19. Study background: From the United States, Italy and Spain came samples of acute and convalescent COVID-19.

Source study methods: Amplification of reference gene primers was used by the study to estimate nucleated cell counts. Method: immunoSEQ multiplex PCR; TCRdb's copy keeps in-frame clones and lacks some. V and J calls and clone size are as listed in that table; D and trimming were resolved from the DNA. This table holds around 320,000 clones, roughly 89% found once. CDR3 length: 15 amino acids. The V and J ends lost 7 bases and 5 bases, in that order; junction bases with no gene match: 12. The germline gives CDR1 MDHEN, CDR2 SYDVKM. Study members were between roughly 18 and 90 years old and lived in fewer than 30 US regions. Researchers sorted participants into cohorts using their self-reported clinical history.

The J gene is TRBJ1-2, the V gene TRBV28; 8 positions match TRBD1. This TCR was sampled from a woman aged 18-29 years with acute COVID-19. Sequenced material: PBMCs or T cells enriched from blood (not recorded which). The CDR3 coding sequence is TGTGCCAGCAAGAGGGGACAGGCGTTGTCATATGGCTACACCTTC. Protein: CASKRGQALSYGYTF.